This T cell receptor (beta chain) emerged from a study of early stage breast cancer tumors. About the study: Most invasive tumors, twelve of 16, were ER+/PR+/HER2-. Around 10-fold was the mean read coverage per sample. Study observations and caveats: Comparing each tissue with blood distinguished tumor from normal in most of the 16 patients. Tumors had approximately 2.5-fold higher T cell density and higher clonality than adjacent normal breast tissue.

This CDR3 is 10 amino acids long. The germline V gene encodes CDR1 SQVTM and CDR2 ANQGSEA. Trimming left V 7 bases short and J 8 bases short, with 11 bases between. In the case of this clone: Its cognate antigen is unknown.

Only in-frame clones appear in the TCRdb table, and some are missing; sequencing was by immunoSEQ multiplex PCR. The repertoire holds about 50,000 clones, with about 77% as singletons. Sequencing was done on a sample of blood. The sequence came from a person in their 40s with breast cancer. The chain employs TRBV29-1 and TRBJ1-2; D is uncertain. The CDR3 DNA follows: TGCAGCGGCTACGATGGCGGCTACACCTTC. Translated, it gives CSGYDGGYTF. The full variable domain, completed using reference TRBV29-1 and TRBJ1-2, is SAVISQKPSRDICQRGTSLTIQCQVDSQVTMMFWYRQQPGQSLTLIATANQGSEATYESGFVIDKFPISRPNLTFSTLTVSNMSPEDSSIYLCSGYDGGYTFGSGTRLTVV.